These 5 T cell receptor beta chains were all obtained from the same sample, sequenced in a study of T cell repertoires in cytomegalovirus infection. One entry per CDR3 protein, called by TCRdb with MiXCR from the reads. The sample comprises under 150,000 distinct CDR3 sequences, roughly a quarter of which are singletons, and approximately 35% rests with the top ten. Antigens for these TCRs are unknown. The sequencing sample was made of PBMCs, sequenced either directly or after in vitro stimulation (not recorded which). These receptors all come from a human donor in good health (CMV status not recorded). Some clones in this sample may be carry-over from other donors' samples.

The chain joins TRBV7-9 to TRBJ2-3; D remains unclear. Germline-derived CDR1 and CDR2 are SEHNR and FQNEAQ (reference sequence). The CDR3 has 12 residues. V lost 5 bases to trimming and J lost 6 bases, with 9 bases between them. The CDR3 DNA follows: TGTGCCAGCAGCCCTTTCCTCGATACGCAGTATTTT. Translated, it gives CASSPFLDTQYF.

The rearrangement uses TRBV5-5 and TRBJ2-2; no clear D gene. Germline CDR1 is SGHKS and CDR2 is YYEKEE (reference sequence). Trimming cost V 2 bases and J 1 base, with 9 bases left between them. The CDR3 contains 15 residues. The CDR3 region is CASSLLTMNTGELFF. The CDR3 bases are TGTGCCAGCAGCTTATTAACTATGAACACCGGGGAGCTGTTTTTT.

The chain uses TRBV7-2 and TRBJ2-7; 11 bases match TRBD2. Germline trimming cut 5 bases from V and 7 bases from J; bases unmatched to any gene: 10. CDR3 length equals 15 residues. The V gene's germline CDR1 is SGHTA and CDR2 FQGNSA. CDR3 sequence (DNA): TGTGCCAGCAGCCCTTTAGCGGGAGGGCTGAAAGAGCAGTACTTC. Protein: CASSPLAGGLKEQYF.

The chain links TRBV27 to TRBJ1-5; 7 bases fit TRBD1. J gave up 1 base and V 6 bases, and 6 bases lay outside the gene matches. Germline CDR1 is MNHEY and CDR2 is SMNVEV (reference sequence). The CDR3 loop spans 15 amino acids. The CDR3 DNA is TGTGCCAGCAGACCCCACAGGGGAAGCAATCAGCCCCAGCATTTT. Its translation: CASRPHRGSNQPQHF.

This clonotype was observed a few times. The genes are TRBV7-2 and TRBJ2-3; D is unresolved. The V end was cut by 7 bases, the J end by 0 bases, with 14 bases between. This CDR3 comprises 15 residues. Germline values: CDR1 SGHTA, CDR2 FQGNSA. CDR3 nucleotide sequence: TGTGCCAGCAACGGGCTCCCTCTGAGCACAGATACGCAGTATTTT. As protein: CASNGLPLSTDTQYF.